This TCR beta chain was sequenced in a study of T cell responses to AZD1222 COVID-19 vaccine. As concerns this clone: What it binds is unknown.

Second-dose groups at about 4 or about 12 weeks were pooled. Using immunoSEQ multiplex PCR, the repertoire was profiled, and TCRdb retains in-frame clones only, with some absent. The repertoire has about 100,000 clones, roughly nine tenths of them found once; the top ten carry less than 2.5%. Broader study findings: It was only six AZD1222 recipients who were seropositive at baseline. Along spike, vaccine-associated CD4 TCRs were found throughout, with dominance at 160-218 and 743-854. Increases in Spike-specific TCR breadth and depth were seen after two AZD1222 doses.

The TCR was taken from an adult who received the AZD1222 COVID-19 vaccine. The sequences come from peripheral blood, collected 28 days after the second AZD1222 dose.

Here the CDR3 reads CASSLGGVPEAFF. Written as DNA, the CDR3 is TGTGCCAGCAGCTTAGGGGGAGTGCCTGAAGCTTTCTTT. The chain combines TRBV13 with TRBJ1-1; D remains unclear. Trimming cost V 0 bases and J 6 bases, with 8 bases left between them. The length of the CDR3 is 13 residues. Looked up from germline, CDR1 is PRHDT and CDR2 is FYEKMQ (reference sequence).